This TCR beta chain was captured in a study of cytotoxic CD8 clonotypes in ibrutinib-treated CLL. Profiling relied on immunoSEQ multiplex PCR, and the TCRdb table lists in-frame clones only, not all of them. The table shows some 130,000 clones, with approximately 90% occurring only once. The CDR3 is 12 residues long. CDR1 SGHRS and CDR2 YFSETQ come from the germline V gene. V lost 4 bases and J lost 11; bases outside the gene matches: 5. Sequencing used PBMCs, obtained after 12 months of ibrutinib treatment. The clonotype comes from a human donor with chronic lymphocytic leukemia. The rearrangement joins TRBV5-1 to TRBJ2-1; TRBD2 matches 8 bases. The DNA for the CDR3 is TGCGCCAGCAGCAAACTAGCGGCGAAGCAGTTCTTC. This sequence encodes CASSKLAAKQFF.